This T cell receptor beta chain was retrieved from a study of blood T cell repertoires in COVID-19. Looking at the study overall: Some COVID-19 samples were acute and others convalescent; all came from the United States, Italy and Spain. PBMCs, B-cell-depleted T cells, or T cells provided the cDNA or gDNA that made up the material.

Looked up from germline, CDR1 is SGHVS and CDR2 is FQNEAQ. The CDR3 loop spans 14 amino acids. Losses at the gene ends were 0 bases for V and 7 bases for J; bases not matched to a gene: 3. Authors' methods: How many nucleated cells were present was estimated from reference gene primer amplification. Using immunoSEQ multiplex PCR, the repertoire was profiled, and TCRdb retains in-frame clones only, with some absent. The V and J calls and clone size were taken over from that table, and D and trimming were inferred from the DNA. The table has roughly 180,000 clones, more than 80% seen once. Material for sequencing was peripheral blood. This sequence originates from a woman aged 35 to 49 with COVID-19, enrolled during active disease. The V gene is TRBV7-8, the J gene TRBJ2-1, with 7 nucleotides matching TRBD1. CDR3 amino acids: CASSLAGRGNEQFF. CDR3 DNA: TGTGCCAGCAGCTTAGCTGGCAGGGGGAATGAGCAGTTCTTC.